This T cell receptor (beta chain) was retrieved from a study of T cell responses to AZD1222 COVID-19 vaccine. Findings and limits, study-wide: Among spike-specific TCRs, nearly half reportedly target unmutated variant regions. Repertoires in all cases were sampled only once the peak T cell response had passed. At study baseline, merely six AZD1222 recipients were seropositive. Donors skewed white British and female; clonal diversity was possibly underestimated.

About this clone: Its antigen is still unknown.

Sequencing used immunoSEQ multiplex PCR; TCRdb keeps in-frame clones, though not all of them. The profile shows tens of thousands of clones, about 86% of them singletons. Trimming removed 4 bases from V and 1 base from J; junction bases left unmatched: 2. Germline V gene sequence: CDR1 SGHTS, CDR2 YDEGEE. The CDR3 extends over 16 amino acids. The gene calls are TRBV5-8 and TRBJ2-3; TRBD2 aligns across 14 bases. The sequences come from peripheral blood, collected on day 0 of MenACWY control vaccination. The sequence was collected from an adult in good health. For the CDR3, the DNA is TGTGCCAGCAGCCCGGGACTAGCGGGGGGCACAGATACGCAGTATTTT. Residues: CASSPGLAGGTDTQYF.